The T cell receptor beta chain described here comes from a study of blood T cell repertoires in COVID-19. Losses at the gene ends were 4 bases for V and 7 bases for J; bases not matched to a gene: 14. The CDR3 runs 16 residues. Germline V gene data show CDR1 as SQVTM and CDR2 as ANQGSEA. TCRdb's copy holds only in-frame clones and misses some; the assay was immunoSEQ multiplex PCR. The sample contains roughly 200,000 clones, 88% of which appear only once. The sequence came from a man between 65 and 85 years old with acute or convalescent COVID-19. V usage is TRBV29-1 and J usage is TRBJ2-1; TRBD1 matches at 9 bases. The sample taken for sequencing was peripheral blood. The CDR3 region has the DNA TGCAGCGTTGTAGGGGCTGACAGGGGGAGAGAAAATGAGCAGTTCTTC. It is translated as CSVVGADRGRENEQFF.